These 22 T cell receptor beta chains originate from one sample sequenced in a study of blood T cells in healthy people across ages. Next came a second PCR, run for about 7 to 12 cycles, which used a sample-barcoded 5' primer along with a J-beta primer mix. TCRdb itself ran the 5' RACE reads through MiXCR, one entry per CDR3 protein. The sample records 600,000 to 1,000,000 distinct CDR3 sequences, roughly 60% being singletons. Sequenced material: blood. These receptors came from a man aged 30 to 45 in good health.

DNA of the CDR3: TGTGCCAGCAGTTACTCGACGGCTCCGGGTCGGGGACCTTACAATGAGCAGTTCTTC. This codes for CASSYSTAPGRGPYNEQFF. V usage is TRBV6-2 or TRBV6-3 and J usage is TRBJ2-1, with D perhaps assigned TRBD1 or TRBD2 (5 bases each). Looked up from germline, CDR1 is MNHEY and CDR2 is SVGEGT. V lost 0 bases to trimming and J lost 4 bases, with 22 bases between them. The CDR3 covers 19 residues.

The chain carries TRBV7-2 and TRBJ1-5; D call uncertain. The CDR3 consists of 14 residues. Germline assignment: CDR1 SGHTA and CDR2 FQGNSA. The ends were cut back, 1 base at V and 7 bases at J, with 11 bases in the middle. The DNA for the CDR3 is TGTGCCAGCAGCTTAGGCCGGCTACTACAGCCCCAGCATTTT. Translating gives CASSLGRLLQPQHF.

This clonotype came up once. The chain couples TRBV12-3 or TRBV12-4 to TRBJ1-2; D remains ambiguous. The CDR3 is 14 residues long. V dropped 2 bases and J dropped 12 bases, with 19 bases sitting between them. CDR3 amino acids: CASSLSAGFGQDTF. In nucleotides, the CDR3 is TGTGCCAGCAGTTTAAGCGCGGGGTTCGGCCAGGACACCTTC.

The DNA of the CDR3 is TGTGCCAGCAGACTACAGGGGTTGGAGGGCTACACCTTC. This sequence encodes CASRLQGLEGYTF. The chain couples TRBV6-5 to TRBJ1-2; TRBD1 matches at 7 bases. This CDR3 is 13 amino acids long. Trimming took 6 bases from V and 8 from J; bases not matched to a gene: 9. CDR1 and CDR2 from the germline V gene are MNHEY and SVGAGI.

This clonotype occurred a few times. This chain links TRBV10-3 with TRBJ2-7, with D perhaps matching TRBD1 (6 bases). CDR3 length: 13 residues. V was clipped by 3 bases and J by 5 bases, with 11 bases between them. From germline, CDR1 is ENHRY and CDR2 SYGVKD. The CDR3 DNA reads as TGTGCCATCAGTGAAATACAGGGCGACGAGCAGTACTTC. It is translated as CAISEIQGDEQYF.

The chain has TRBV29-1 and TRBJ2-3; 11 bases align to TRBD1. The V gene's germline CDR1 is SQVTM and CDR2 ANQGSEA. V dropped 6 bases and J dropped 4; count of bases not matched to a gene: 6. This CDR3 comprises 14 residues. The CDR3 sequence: CSVDGTGGADTQYF. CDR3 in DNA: TGCAGCGTCGACGGGACAGGGGGGGCAGATACGCAGTATTTT.

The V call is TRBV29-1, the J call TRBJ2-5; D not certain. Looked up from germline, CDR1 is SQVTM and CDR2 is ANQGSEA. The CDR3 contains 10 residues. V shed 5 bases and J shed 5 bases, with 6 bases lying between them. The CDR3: CSVYGETQYF. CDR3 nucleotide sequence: TGCAGCGTTTACGGGGAGACCCAGTACTTC.

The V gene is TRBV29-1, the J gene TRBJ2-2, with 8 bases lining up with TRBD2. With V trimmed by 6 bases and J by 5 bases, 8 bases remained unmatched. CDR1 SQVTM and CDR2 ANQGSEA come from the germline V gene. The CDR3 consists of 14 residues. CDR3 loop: CSVRTSSGTGELFF. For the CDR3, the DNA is TGCAGCGTCAGGACTAGCTCGGGGACCGGGGAGCTGTTTTTT.

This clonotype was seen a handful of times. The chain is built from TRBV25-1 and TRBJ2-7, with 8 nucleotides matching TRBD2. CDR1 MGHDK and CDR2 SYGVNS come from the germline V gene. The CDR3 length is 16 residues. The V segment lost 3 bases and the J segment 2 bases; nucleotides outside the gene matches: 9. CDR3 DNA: TGTGCCAGCAGTGAGGTTACAGCGGGAGAACCCTACGAGCAGTACTTC. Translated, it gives CASSEVTAGEPYEQYF.

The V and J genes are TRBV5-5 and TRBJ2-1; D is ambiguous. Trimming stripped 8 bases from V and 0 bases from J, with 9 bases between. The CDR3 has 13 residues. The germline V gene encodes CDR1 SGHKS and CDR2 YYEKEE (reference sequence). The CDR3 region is CASHSGSYNEQFF. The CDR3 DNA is TGTGCCAGTCACTCCGGCTCCTACAATGAGCAGTTCTTC.

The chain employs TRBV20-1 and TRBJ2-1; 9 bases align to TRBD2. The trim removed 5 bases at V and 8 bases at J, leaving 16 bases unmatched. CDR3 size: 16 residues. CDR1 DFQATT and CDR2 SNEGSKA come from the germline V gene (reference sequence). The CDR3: CSALTPGTSLNDEQFF. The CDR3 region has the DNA TGCAGTGCTTTAACCCCCGGGACTAGCCTTAACGATGAGCAGTTCTTC.

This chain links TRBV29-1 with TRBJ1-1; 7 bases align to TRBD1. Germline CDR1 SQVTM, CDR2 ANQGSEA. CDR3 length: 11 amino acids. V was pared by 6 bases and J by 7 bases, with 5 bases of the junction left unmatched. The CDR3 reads CSVWGTVEAFF. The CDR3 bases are TGCAGCGTCTGGGGGACAGTTGAAGCTTTCTTT.

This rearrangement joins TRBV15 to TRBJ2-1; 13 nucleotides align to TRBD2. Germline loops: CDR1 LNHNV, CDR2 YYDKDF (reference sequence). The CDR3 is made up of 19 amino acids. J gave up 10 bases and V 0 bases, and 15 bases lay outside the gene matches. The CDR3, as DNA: TGTGCCACCAGCAGAGATTTCGCAGGACTAGCGGGAGTTTTTAAAGAGCAGTTCTTC. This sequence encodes CATSRDFAGLAGVFKEQFF.

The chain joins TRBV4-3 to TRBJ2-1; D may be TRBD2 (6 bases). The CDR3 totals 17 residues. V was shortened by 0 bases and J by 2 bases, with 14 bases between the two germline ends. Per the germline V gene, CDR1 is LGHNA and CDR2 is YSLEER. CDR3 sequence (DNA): TGCGCCAGCAGCCAAGACGATCTAGCGAACACCTACAATGAGCAGTTCTTC. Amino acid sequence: CASSQDDLANTYNEQFF.

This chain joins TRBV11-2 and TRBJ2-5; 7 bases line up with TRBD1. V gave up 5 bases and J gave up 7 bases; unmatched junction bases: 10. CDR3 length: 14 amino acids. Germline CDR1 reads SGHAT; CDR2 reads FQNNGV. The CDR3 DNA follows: TGTGCCAGCAGCCAGGGACAGATCCAGGGGACCCAGTACTTC. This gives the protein CASSQGQIQGTQYF.

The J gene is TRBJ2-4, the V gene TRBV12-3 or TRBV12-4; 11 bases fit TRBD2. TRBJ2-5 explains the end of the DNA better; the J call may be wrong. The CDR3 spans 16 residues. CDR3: CASSLLGLAVRETQYF. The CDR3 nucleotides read TGTGCCAGCAGTTTACTGGGACTAGCGGTGAGAGAGACCCAGTACTTC.

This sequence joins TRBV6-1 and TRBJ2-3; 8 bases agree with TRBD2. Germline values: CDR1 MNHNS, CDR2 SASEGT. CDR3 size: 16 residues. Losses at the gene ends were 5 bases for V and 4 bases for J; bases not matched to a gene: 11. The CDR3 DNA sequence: TGTGCCAGCAGTCCCGGGACTAGGATCAGTGCAGATACGCAGTATTTT. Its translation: CASSPGTRISADTQYF.

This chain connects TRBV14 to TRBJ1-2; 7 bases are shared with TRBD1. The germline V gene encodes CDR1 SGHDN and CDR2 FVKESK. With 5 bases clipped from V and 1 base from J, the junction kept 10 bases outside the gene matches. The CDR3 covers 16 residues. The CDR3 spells CASSSGTATLNYGYTF. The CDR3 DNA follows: TGTGCCAGCAGCTCGGGGACAGCTACTCTTAACTATGGCTACACCTTC.

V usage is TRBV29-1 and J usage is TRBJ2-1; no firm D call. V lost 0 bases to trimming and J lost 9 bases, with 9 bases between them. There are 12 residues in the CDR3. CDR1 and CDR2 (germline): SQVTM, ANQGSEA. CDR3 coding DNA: TGCAGCGTTGAAGATGGTCTAACTGAGCAGTTCTTC. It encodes CSVEDGLTEQFF.

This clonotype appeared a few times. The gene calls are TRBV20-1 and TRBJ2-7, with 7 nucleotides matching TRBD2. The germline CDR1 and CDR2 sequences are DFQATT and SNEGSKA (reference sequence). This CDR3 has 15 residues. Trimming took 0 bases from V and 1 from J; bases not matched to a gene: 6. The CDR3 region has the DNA TGCAGTGCTAGAGATCTTGCGGGGGAGTCCTACGAGCAGTACTTC. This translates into CSARDLAGESYEQYF.

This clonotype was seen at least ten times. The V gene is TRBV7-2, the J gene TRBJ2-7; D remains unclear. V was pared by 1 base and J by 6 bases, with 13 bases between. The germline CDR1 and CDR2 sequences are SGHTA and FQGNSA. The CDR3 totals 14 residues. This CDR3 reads CASSLGLWLTEQYF. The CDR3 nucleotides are TGTGCCAGCAGCTTAGGTTTATGGCTAACCGAGCAGTACTTC.

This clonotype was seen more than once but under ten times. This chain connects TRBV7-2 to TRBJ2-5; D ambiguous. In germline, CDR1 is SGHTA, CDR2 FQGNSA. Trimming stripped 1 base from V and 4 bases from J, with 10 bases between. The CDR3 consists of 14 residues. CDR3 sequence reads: CASSLVPELETQYF. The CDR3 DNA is TGTGCCAGCAGCTTAGTCCCCGAGCTAGAGACCCAGTACTTC. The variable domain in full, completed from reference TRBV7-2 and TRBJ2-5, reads GAGVSQSPSNKVTEKGKDVELRCDPISGHTALYWYRQSLGQGLEFLIYFQGNSAPDKSGLPSDRFSAERTGGSVSTLTIQRTQQEDSAVYLCASSLVPELETQYFGPGTRLLVL.